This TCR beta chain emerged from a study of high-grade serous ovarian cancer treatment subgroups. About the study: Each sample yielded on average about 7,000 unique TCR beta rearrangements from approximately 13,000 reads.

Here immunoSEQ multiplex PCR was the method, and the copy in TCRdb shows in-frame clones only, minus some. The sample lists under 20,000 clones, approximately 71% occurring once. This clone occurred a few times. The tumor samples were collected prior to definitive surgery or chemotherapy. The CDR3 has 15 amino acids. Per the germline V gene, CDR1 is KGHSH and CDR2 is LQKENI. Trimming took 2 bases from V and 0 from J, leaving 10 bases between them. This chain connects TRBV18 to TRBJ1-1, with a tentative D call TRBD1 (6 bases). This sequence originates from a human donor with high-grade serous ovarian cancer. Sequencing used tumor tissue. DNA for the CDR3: TGTGCCAGCTCACCAAGAAGGGGGATGAACACTGAAGCTTTCTTT. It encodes CASSPRRGMNTEAFF.